This TCR beta chain was sequenced during a study of blood T cells in healthy people across ages (dated by TCRdb to between 2014 and 2017). Notes on the research overall: Template switching captured roughly one uniquely barcoded TCR beta cDNA molecule per two T cells in model experiments. Age-related changes in TCR beta repertoire diversity were measured in the study by deep sequencing normalized with unique cDNA molecular identifiers. The donors were divided into four age groups: young (average around 17 years), middle-aged (roughly 42), aged (roughly 60) and long-lived (82). To avoid experimental bias, donors of different ages were spread randomly across the sequencing lanes. The study analyzed two additional independent replicas of 1 million unique cDNA reads from the same blood draw for two donors, one aged 18 to 30 and one aged 80 or older. General conclusions and limits of the study: Because the CMV infection status of the donors was unknown, age-related changes in expanded clonotypes may potentially have been confounded. As age increased, observed TCR beta diversity per million T cells dropped in a roughly linear way, and a significant reduction was already evident by age 40. Since profiling was done on bulk unsorted PBMCs, naive and antigen-experienced compartments could not be conclusively compared. Compared with the aged group, more naive CD4+ T cells, fewer expanded clones and increased TCR diversity were shown by the long-lived group, suggesting age selection. The percentage of naive T cells measured by flow cytometry correlated strongly with observed TCR beta diversity. Estimates of total diversity from one million sequenced T cells were regarded as lower bounds and underestimates.

Systemically healthy Caucasian individuals from Russia, 39 in total and aged about 6 to 90 years, were included as donors. Each donor gave roughly 11 milliliters of peripheral blood, drawn into EDTA-treated Vacutainer tubes. Ficoll-Paque density-gradient centrifugation was used to isolate PBMCs, with at least 6.5 million per sample. Trizol reagent was used to extract total RNA from the PBMCs, yielding at least 5.5 micrograms per sample. The percentages of naive CD45RAhigh/CD27high T cells were determined by flow cytometry on a PBMC aliquot from every donor. From the cysteine through the phenylalanine, the CDR3 covers 13 amino acids. The kept DNA is CDR3 alone, 39 bases in frame from the first base. CDR1 and CDR2, looked up from the germline V gene (reference sequence), are DFQATT and SNEGSKA. V is shortened by 3 bases, J by 1 base, and the region joining them spans 7 bases. Concerning this clonotype itself: What this receptor recognizes is not known. No much larger clonotype is one base removed from it; base qualities were not supplied.

The library came from 5' RACE. Instrument used: Illumina HiSeq 2500. The second PCR ran for about 6 to 12 cycles and used a J-beta primer mix along with a sample-barcoded 5' primer. Each TCR beta cDNA molecule received a unique molecular identifier from a template-switch 5' adaptor carrying 12 random nucleotides. Each sample yielded at least 3 million CDR3-containing paired-end reads. All of the RNA was converted into first-strand cDNA using the Mint cDNA synthesis kit, with a TRBC-specific oligonucleotide serving as the primer. After uracil-DNA glycosylase treatment, a first 18-cycle PCR used universal primers M1SS and BC2_uni_R on all cDNA. From the authors' description of their analysis: For normalization, 1 million high-quality reads, each with a distinct molecular identifier, were randomly selected from each sample. Instead of being binned into consensus sequences, reads that shared molecular identifiers were thrown out. MiTCR, run with a Q25 quality threshold and the strictest error-elimination algorithm, handled CDR3 identification, clonotype clustering and error correction. A nonparametric unseen species model with Euler transformation was used to estimate lower-bound total TCR beta diversity. TCRdb ran its own pipeline on the public reads, namely fastp trimming at Q25 and MiXCR clone calling, and kept in-frame beta chains. Duplicate CDR3 protein sequences are folded into a single record with the most common DNA and genes. TCRdb, not the original authors, processed these V and J calls. The sample table lists about a million distinct CDR3 sequences, 40% to 60% of them with a count of one. The ten largest clones add up to around an eighth of the sample.

The sample comprised blood. Recombination linked TRBV20-1 to TRBJ1-5; the D gene is perhaps TRBD1, from 5 matching bases. The TCR originated in a man aged 30-40 years in good health. The DNA sequence follows: TGCAGTGCTAGGGGGGAAAGCAATCAGCCCCAGCATTTT. The translation is CSARGESNQPQHF.